This note documents a single T cell receptor (beta chain) sequence. Its antigen is not identified. The data derive from a study of T-cell reconstitution after alpha-beta-depleted transplantation in children. Points from the study as a whole: A year had passed since transplant, and T-cell counts and diversity by then came mostly from newly produced T cells.

A library of TCRbeta sequences, prepared with unique molecular identifiers, was generated. Each CDR3 protein is one row after TCRdb ran MiXCR on the PCR reads. The sample contains about 590,000 distinct CDR3 sequences, 10% to 15% of which appear only once. Germline V CDR1 and CDR2: MNHNS, SASEGT. J was trimmed by 5 bases and V by 5 bases; bases with no gene match: 13. This CDR3 contains 16 residues. The genes are TRBV6-1 and TRBJ2-7; 9 bases fit TRBD2. This receptor was identified in a male patient between 10 and 17 years old who had a stem cell transplant for acute myeloid leukemia, so the T cells may come from the graft donor. The sample here was PBMCs, mostly from graft donor cells, taken 360 days after TCRalphabeta/CD19-depleted stem cell transplant. This CDR3 is CASSLKLAGVPHEQYF. Here the CDR3 DNA reads TGTGCCAGCAGTCTCAAGTTAGCGGGAGTTCCCCACGAGCAGTACTTC.